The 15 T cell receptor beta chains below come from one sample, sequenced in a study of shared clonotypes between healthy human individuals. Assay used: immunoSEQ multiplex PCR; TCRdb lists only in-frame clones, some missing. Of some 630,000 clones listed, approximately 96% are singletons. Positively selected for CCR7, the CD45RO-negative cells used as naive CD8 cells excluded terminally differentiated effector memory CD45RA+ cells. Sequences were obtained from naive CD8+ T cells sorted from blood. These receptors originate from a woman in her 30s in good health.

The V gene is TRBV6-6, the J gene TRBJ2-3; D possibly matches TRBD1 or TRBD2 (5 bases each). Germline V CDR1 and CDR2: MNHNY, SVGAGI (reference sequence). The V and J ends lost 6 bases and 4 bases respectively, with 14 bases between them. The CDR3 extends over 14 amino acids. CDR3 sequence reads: CASSRRENADTQYF. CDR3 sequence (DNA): TGTGCCAGCAGCCGCAGGGAGAACGCAGATACGCAGTATTTT.

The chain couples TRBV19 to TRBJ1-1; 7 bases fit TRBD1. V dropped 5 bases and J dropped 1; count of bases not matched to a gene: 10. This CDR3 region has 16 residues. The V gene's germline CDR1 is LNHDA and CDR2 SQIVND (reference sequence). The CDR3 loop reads CASSLISSGGNTEAFF. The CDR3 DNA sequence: TGTGCCAGTAGTTTAATATCCTCAGGGGGGAACACTGAAGCTTTCTTT.

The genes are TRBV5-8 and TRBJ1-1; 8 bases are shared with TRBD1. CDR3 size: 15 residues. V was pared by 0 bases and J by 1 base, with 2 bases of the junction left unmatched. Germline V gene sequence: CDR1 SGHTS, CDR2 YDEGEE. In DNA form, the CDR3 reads TGTGCCAGCAGCTTGGTTGGACAGGGGAACACTGAAGCTTTCTTT. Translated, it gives CASSLVGQGNTEAFF.

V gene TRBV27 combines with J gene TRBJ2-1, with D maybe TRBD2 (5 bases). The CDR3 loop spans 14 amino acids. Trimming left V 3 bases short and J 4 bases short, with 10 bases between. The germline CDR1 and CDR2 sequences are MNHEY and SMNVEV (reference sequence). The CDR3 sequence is CASSLSTRYNEQFF. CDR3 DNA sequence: TGTGCCAGCAGTTTGTCAACTAGATACAATGAGCAGTTCTTC.

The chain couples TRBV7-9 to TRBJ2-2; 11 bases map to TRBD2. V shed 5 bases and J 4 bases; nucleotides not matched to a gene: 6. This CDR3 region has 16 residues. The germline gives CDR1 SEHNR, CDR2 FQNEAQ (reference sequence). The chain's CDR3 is CASSAGTSGPTGELFF. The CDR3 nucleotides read TGTGCCAGCAGCGCTGGGACTAGCGGCCCCACCGGGGAGCTGTTTTTT.

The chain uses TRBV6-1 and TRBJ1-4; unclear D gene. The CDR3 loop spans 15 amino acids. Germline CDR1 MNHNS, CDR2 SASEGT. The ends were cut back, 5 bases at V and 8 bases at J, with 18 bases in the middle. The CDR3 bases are TGTGCCAGCAGTCGTCCCCGCGGGGTAGGGGAAAAACTGTTTTTT. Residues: CASSRPRGVGEKLFF.

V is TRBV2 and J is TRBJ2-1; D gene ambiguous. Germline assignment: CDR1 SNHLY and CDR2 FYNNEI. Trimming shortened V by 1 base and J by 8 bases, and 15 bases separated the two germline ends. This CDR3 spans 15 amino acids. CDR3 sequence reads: CASSEGASQFDEQFF. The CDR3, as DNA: TGTGCCAGCAGTGAAGGAGCGTCCCAGTTCGATGAGCAGTTCTTC.

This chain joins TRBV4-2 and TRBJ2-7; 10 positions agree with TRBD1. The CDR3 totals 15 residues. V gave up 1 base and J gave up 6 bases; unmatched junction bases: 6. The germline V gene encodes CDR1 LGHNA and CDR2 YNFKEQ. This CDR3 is CASSQAPGQGFEQYF. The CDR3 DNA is TGTGCCAGCAGCCAAGCGCCGGGACAGGGGTTCGAGCAGTACTTC.

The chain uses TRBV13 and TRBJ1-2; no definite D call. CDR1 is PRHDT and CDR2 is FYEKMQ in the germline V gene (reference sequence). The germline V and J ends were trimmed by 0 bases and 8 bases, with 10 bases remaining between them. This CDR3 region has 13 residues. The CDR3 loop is CASSLGGTEGYTF. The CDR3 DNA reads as TGTGCCAGCAGCTTAGGTGGAACCGAGGGCTACACCTTC. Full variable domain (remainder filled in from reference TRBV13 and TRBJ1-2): AAGVIQSPRHLIKEKRETATLKCYPIPRHDTVYWYQQGPGQDPQFLISFYEKMQSDKGSIPDRFSAQQFSDYHSELNMSSLELGDSALYFCASSLGGTEGYTFGSGTRLTVV.

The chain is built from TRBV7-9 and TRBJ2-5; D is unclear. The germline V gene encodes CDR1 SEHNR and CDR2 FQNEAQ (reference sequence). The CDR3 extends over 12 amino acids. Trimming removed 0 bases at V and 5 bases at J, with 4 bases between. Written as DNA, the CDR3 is TGTGCCAGCAGCTTAGCGGATGAGACCCAGTACTTC. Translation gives CASSLADETQYF.

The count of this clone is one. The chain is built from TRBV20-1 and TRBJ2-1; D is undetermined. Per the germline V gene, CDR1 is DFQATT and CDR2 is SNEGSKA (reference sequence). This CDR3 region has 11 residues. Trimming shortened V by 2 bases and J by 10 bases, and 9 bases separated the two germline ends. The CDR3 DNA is TGCAGTGCTAGAATCAGTGGCGAGCAGTTCTTC. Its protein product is CSARISGEQFF.

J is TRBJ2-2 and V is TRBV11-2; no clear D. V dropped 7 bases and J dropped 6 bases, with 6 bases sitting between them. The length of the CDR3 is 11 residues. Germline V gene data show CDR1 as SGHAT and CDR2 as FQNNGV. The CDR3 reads CASKKAGELFF. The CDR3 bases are TGTGCCAGCAAGAAGGCCGGGGAGCTGTTTTTT.

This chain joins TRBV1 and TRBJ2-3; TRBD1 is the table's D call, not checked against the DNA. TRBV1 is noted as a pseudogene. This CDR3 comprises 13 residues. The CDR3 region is CTSSQIRTDTQYF. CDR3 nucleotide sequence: TGCACCAGCAGCCAAATCAGGACAGATACGCAGTATTTT.

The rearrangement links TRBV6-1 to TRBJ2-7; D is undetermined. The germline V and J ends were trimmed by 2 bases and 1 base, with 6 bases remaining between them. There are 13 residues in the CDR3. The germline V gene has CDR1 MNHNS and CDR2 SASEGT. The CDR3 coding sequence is TGTGCCAGCAGTGAAAGTCCTTCCTACGAGCAGTACTTC. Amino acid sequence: CASSESPSYEQYF.

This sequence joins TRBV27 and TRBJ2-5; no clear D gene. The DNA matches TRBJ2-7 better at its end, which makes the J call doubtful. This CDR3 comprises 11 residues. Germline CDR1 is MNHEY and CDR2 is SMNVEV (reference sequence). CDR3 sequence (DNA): TGTGCCAGCACCTCCGGTGACGAGCAGTACTTC. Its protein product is CASTSGDEQYF.